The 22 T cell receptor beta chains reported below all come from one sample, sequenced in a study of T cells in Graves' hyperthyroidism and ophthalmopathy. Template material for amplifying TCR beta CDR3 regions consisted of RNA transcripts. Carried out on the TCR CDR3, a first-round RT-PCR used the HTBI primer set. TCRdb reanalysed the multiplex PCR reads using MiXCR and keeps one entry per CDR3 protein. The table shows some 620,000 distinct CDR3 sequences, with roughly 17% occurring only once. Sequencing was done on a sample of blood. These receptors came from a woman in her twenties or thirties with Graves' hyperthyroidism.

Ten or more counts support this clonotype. CDR3 DNA sequence: TGCGCCAGCAGCTCCGGGACGGTCGATCCGGGAGCTTTCTTT. It specifies CASSSGTVDPGAFF. The gene calls are TRBV5-1 and TRBJ1-1, with TRBD1 as a possible D gene (5 bases). V gave up 3 bases and J gave up 10 bases, with 19 bases separating them. CDR3 length: 14 amino acids. The germline V gene encodes CDR1 SGHRS and CDR2 YFSETQ.

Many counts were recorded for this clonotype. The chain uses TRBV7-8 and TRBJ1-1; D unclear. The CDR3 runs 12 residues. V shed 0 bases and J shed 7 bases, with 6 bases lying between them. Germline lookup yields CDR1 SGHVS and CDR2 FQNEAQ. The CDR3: CASSLANFEAFF. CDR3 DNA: TGTGCCAGCAGCTTAGCGAACTTTGAAGCTTTCTTT.

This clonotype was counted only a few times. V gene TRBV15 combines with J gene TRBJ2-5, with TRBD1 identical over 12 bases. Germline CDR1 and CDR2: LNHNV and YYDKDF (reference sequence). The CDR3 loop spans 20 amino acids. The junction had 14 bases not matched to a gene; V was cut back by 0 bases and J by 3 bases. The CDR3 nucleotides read TGTGCCACCAGCAGAGAACCGGGGTGGGGACAGGGGGCGATCGAAGAGACCCAGTACTTC. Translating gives CATSREPGWGQGAIEETQYF.

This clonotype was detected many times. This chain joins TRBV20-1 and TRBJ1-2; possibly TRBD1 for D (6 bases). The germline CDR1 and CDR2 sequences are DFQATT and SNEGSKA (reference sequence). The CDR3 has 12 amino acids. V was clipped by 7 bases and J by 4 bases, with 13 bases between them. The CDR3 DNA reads TGCAGTGTGGGGGGGGGCTTCTATGGCTACACCTTC. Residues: CSVGGGFYGYTF.

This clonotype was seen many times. The CDR3 nucleotides read TGTGCCACCAGTGATCCCCACTACAATGAGCAGTTCTTC. Translated, it gives CATSDPHYNEQFF. The rearrangement joins TRBV24-1 to TRBJ2-1, with D uncertain. The CDR3 spans 13 residues. Germline V gene data show CDR1 as KGHDR and CDR2 as SFDVKD. Trimming removed 3 bases at V and 3 bases at J, with 5 bases between.

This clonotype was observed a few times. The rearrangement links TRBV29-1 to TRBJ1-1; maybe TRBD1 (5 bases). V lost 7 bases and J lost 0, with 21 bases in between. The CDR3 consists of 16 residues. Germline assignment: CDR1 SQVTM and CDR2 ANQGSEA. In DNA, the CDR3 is TGCAGCGCCCCGAAACAGGCGACGTTCATGAACACTGAAGCTTTCTTT. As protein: CSAPKQATFMNTEAFF.

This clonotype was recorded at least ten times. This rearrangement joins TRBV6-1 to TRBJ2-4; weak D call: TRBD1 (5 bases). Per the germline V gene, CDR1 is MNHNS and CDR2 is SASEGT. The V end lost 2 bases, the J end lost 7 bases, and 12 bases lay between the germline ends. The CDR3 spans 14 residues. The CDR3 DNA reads TGTGCCAGCAGTGAAAGTCCAGGGTTGAACATTCAGTACTTC. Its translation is CASSESPGLNIQYF.

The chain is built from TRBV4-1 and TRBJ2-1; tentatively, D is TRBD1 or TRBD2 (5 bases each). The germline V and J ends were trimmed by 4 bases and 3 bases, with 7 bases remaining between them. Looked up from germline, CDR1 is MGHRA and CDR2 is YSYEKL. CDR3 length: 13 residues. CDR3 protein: CASSRGIYNEQFF. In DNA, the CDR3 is TGCGCCAGCAGCCGGGGGATCTACAATGAGCAGTTCTTC.

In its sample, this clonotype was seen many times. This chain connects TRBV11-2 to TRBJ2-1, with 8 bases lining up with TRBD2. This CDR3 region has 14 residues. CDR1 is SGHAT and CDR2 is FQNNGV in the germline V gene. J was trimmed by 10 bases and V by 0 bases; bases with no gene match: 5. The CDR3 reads CASSLDVLAGEQFF. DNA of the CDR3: TGTGCCAGCAGCTTAGATGTCCTAGCGGGCGAGCAGTTCTTC.

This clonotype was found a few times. CDR3 in DNA: TGCGCCAGCAGCTTGGTAGCTAGCGGGAGCTCCGAGCAGTACTTC. Its protein is CASSLVASGSSEQYF. This sequence joins TRBV5-1 and TRBJ2-7; 10 bases are a match to TRBD2. The germline V gene has CDR1 SGHRS and CDR2 YFSETQ. V was pared by 0 bases and J by 6 bases, with 6 bases of the junction left unmatched. The CDR3 covers 15 residues.

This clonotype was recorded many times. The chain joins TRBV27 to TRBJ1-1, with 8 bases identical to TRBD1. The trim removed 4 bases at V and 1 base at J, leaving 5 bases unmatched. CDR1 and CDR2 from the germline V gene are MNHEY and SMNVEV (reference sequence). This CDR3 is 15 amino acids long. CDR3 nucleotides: TGTGCCAGCAGTTCCCCCGGGACAGGGAACACTGAAGCTTTCTTT. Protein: CASSSPGTGNTEAFF.

CDR3 residues: CASSLYSVNTGELFF. The CDR3 region has the DNA TGTGCCAGCAGCTTATACTCTGTGAACACCGGGGAGCTGTTTTTT. The V gene is TRBV7-2, the J gene TRBJ2-2; no definite D call. V was pared by 2 bases and J by 1 base, with 8 bases between. Germline CDR1 reads SGHTA; CDR2 reads FQGNSA. There are 15 residues in the CDR3.

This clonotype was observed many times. The CDR3 coding sequence is TGTGCCAGCAGTCCACCCGGGGACAGGGGGCCCGGGACTGAAGCTTTCTTT. Translated: CASSPPGDRGPGTEAFF. The J gene is TRBJ1-1, the V gene TRBV7-9, with 12 bases matching TRBD1. The V segment lost 6 bases and the J segment 5 bases; nucleotides outside the gene matches: 13. Looked up from germline, CDR1 is SEHNR and CDR2 is FQNEAQ (reference sequence). This CDR3 has 17 residues.

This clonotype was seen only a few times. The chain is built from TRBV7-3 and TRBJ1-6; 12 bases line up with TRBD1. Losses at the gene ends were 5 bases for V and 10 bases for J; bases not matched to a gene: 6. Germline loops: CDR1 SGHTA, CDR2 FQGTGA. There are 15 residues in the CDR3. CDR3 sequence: CASSPPGQGASPLHF. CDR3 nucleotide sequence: TGTGCCAGCAGCCCGCCGGGACAGGGGGCCTCACCCCTCCACTTT. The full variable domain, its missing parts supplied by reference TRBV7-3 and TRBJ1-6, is GAGVSQTPSNKVTEKGKYVELRCDPISGHTALYWYRQSLGQGPEFLIYFQGTGAADDSGLPNDRFFAVRPEGSVSTLKIQRTERGDSAVYLCASSPPGQGASPLHFGNGTRLTVT.

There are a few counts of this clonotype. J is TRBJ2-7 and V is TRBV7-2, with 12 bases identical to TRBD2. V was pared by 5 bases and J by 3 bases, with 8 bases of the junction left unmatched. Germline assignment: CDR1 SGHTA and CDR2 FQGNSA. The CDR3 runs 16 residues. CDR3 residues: CASSVLTSGRNYEQYF. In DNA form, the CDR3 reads TGTGCCAGCAGCGTTCTGACTAGCGGGAGAAACTACGAGCAGTACTTC.

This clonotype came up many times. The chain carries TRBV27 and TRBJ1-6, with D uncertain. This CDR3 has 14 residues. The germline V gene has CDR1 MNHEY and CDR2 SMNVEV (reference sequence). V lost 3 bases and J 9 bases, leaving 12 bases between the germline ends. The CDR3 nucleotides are TGTGCCAGCAGTTTGGAAAAATGGGGTTCACCCCTCCACTTT. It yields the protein CASSLEKWGSPLHF.

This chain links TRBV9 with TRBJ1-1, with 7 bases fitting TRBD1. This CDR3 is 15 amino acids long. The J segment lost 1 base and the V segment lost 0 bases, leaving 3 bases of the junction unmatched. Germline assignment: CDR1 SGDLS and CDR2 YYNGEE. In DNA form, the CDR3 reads TGTGCCAGCAGCGTAGTGGGGGACAGGAACACTGAAGCTTTCTTT. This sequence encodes CASSVVGDRNTEAFF.

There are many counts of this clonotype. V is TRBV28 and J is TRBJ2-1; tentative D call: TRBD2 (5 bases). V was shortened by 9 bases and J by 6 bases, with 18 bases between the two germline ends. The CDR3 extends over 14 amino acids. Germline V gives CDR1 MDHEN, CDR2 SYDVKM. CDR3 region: CASTFRGGTNEQFF. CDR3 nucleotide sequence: TGTGCCAGTACCTTTCGCGGAGGAACCAATGAGCAGTTCTTC.

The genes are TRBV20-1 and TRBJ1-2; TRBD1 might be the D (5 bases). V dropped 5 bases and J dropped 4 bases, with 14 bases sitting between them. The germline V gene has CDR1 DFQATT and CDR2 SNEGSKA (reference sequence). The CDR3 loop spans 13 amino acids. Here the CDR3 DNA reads TGCAGTGCTTACGCGGGGGGGTTCTATGGCTACACCTTC. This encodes CSAYAGGFYGYTF.

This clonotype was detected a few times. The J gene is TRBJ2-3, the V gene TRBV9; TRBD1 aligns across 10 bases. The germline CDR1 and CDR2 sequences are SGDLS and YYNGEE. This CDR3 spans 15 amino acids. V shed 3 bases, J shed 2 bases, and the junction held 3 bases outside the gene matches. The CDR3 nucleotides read TGTGCCAGCAGCGCGACAGGGGGCTTCACAGATACGCAGTATTTT. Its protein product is CASSATGGFTDTQYF.

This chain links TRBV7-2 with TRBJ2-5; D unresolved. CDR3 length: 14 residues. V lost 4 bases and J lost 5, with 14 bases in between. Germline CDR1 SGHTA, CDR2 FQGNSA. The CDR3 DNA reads TGTGCCAGCAGCTCCGGACGGGCAGCGGAGACCCAGTACTTC. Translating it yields CASSSGRAAETQYF.

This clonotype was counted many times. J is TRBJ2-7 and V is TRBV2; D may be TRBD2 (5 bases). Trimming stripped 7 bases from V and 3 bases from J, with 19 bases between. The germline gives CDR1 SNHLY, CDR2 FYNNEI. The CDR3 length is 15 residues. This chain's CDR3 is CASKPQSGAVYEQYF. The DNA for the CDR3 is TGTGCCAGCAAGCCCCAAAGCGGAGCGGTCTACGAGCAGTACTTC.